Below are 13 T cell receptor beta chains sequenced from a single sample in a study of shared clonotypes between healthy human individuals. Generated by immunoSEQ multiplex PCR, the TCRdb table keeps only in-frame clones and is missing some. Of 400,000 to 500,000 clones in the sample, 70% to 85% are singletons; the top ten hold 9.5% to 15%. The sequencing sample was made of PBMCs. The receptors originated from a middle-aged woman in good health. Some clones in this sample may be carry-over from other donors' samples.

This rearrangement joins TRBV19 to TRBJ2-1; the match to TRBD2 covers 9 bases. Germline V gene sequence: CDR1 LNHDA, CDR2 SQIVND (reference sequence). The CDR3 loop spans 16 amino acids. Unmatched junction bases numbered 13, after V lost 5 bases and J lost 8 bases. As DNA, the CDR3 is TGTGCCAGTAGTCCCCGGCGGGGGGGAGGGCTCGATGAGCAGTTCTTC. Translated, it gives CASSPRRGGGLDEQFF.

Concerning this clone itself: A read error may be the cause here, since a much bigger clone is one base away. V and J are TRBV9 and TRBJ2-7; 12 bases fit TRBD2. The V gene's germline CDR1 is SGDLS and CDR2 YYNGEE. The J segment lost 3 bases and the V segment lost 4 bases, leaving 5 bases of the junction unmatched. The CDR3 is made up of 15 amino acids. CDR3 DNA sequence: TGTGCCAGCAGCCCCCGGACTAGCGGGAACTACGAGCAGTACTTC. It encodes CASSPRTSGNYEQYF.

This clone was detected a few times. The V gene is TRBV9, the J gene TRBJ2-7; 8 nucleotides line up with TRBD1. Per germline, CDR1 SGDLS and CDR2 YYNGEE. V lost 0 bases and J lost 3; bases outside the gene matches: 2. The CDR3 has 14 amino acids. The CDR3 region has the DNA TGTGCCAGCAGCGTAGGGACAGGGTACTACGAGCAGTACTTC. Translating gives CASSVGTGYYEQYF.

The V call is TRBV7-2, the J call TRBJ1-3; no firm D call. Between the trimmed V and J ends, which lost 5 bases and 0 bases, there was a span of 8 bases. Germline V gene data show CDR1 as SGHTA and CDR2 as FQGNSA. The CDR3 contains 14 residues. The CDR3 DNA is TGTGCCAGCAGCCCCATAGGCTCTGGAAACACCATATATTTT. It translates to CASSPIGSGNTIYF.

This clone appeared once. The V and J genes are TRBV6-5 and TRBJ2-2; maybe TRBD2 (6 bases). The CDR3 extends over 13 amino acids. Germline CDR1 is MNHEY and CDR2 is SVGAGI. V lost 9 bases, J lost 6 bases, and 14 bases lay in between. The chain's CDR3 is CASTGTPPGELFF. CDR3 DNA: TGTGCCAGTACCGGGACTCCGCCCGGGGAGCTGTTTTTT.

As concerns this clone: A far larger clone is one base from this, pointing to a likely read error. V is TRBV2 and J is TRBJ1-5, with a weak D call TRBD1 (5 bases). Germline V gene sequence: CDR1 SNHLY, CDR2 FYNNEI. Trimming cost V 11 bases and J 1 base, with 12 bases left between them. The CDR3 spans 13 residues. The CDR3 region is CAGKRDSNQPQHF. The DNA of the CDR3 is TGTGCCGGCAAGAGGGACAGCAATCAGCCCCAGCATTTT.

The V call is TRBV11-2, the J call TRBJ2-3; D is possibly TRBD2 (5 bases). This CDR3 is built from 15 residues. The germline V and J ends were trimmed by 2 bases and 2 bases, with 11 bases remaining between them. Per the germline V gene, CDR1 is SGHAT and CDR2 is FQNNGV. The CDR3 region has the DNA TGTGCCAGCAGCTTAACCCGGAGGACCACAGATACGCAGTATTTT. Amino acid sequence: CASSLTRRTTDTQYF. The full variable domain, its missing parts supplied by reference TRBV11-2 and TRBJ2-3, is EAGVAQSPRYKIIEKRQSVAFWCNPISGHATLYWYQQILGQGPKLLIQFQNNGVVDDSQLPKDRFSAERLKGVDSTLKIQPAKLEDSAVYLCASSLTRRTTDTQYFGPGTRLTVL.

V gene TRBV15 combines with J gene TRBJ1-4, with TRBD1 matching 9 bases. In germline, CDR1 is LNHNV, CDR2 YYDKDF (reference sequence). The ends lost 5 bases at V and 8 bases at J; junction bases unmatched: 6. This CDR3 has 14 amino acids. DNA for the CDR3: TGTGCCACCAGCGTACAGGGGGCTCGGGAAAAACTGTTTTTT. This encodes CATSVQGAREKLFF.

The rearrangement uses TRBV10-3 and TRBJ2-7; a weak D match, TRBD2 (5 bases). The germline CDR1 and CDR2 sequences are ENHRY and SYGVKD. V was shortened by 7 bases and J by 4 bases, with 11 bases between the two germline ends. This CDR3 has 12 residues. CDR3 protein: CAIKEDGYEQYF. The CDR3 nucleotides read TGTGCCATCAAGGAGGACGGGTACGAGCAGTACTTC.

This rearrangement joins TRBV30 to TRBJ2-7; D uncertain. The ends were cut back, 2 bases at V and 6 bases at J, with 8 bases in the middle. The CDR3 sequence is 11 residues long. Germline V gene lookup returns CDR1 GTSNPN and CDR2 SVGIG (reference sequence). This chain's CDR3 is CAWSKVGEQYF. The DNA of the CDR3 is TGTGCCTGGAGTAAAGTGGGCGAGCAGTACTTC. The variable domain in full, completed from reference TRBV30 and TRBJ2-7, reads SQTIHQWPATLVQPVGSPLSLECTVEGTSNPNLYWYRQAAGRGLQLLFYSVGIGQISSEVPQNLSASRPQDRQFILSSKKLLLSDSGFYLCAWSKVGEQYFGPGTRLTVT.

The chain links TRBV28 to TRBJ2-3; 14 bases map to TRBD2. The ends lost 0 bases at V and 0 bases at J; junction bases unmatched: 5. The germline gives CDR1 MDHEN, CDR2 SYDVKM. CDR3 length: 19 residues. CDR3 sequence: CASSLWRGLAGGSTDTQYF. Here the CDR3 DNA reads TGTGCCAGCAGTTTATGGCGCGGACTAGCGGGAGGAAGCACAGATACGCAGTATTTT.

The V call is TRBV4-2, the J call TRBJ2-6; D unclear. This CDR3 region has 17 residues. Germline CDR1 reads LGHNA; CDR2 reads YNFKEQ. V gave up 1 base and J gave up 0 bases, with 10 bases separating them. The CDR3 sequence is CASSQGPSSSGANVLTF. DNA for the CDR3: TGTGCCAGCAGCCAAGGGCCCTCAAGCTCTGGGGCCAACGTCCTGACTTTC.

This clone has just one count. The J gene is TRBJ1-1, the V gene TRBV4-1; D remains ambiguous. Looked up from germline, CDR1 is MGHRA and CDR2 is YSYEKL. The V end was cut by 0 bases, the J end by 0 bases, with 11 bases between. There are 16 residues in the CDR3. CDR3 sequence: CASSQDVLMMNTEAFF. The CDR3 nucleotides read TGCGCCAGCAGCCAAGACGTCCTAATGATGAACACTGAAGCTTTCTTT.